The 15 T cell receptor beta chains reported below all come from one sample, sequenced in a study of T cell changes during pregnancy in multiple sclerosis. Only in-frame clones appear in the TCRdb table, and some are missing; sequencing was by immunoSEQ multiplex PCR. Of around 69,000 clones in the sample, under 95% are singletons; the top ten hold roughly 1.5%. This sample comprised peripheral blood, obtained in the third trimester of pregnancy. These receptors all come from a female donor with multiple sclerosis, enrolled in a pregnancy study.

This sequence joins TRBV2 and TRBJ2-1; 10 bases match TRBD2. With V trimmed by 5 bases and J by 8 bases, 6 bases remained unmatched. This CDR3 comprises 14 residues. Germline CDR1 is SNHLY and CDR2 is FYNNEI. The CDR3 sequence: CASSKGLAVHEQFF. The CDR3 DNA reads as TGTGCCAGCAGTAAAGGACTAGCGGTGCATGAGCAGTTCTTC.

The chain couples TRBV7-2 to TRBJ2-3, with D tentatively TRBD2 (7 bases). Germline-derived CDR1 and CDR2 are SGHTA and FQGNSA. This CDR3 spans 13 amino acids. Trimming removed 9 bases at V and 2 bases at J, with 12 bases between. CDR3 region: CASGRGLTDTQYF. CDR3 bases: TGTGCCAGTGGGCGGGGGCTCACAGATACGCAGTATTTT.

The chain uses TRBV28 and TRBJ2-1; 7 nucleotides align to TRBD2. The junction had 17 bases not matched to a gene; V was cut back by 10 bases and J by 8 bases. Germline V gene lookup returns CDR1 MDHEN and CDR2 SYDVKM. The CDR3 extends over 15 amino acids. The CDR3 loop is CATITWEGRRDEQFF. The CDR3 DNA reads TGTGCCACCATTACCTGGGAGGGCCGAAGGGATGAGCAGTTCTTC.

This clone was recorded once. This rearrangement joins TRBV28 to TRBJ2-3, with 7 bases matching TRBD2. The V gene's germline CDR1 is MDHEN and CDR2 SYDVKM. The CDR3 extends over 15 amino acids. With 2 bases clipped from V and 3 bases from J, the junction kept 5 bases outside the gene matches. The CDR3 loop is CASSLPGRGTDTQYF. DNA for the CDR3: TGTGCCAGCAGTTTACCGGGGAGGGGAACAGATACGCAGTATTTT.

This sequence joins TRBV5-1 and TRBJ1-6, with no clear D. Trimming took 3 bases from V and 9 from J, leaving 16 bases between them. The germline gives CDR1 SGHRS, CDR2 YFSETQ. CDR3 length: 15 residues. CDR3 DNA: TGCGCCAGCAGCTCGGCGGGTACAGCACGTTCACCCCTCCACTTT. It yields the protein CASSSAGTARSPLHF.

The rearrangement uses TRBV5-1 and TRBJ1-5; D call uncertain. Trimming removed 5 bases at V and 7 bases at J, with 16 bases between. The CDR3 is 14 residues long. Germline V CDR1 and CDR2: SGHRS, YFSETQ. Here the CDR3 DNA reads TGCGCCAGCAGTCTAGGAGAGGGAAGGCAGCCCCAGCATTTT. Its protein is CASSLGEGRQPQHF.

The CDR3: CASSIGGTGKYEQYF. In DNA form, the CDR3 reads TGTGCCAGCAGTATTGGGGGGACAGGGAAGTACGAGCAGTACTTC. The chain employs TRBV28 and TRBJ2-7; 9 bases line up with TRBD1. Trimming cost V 5 bases and J 4 bases; bases outside gene matches: 9. This CDR3 is 15 amino acids long. Germline-derived CDR1 and CDR2 are MDHEN and SYDVKM.

The chain links TRBV9 to TRBJ2-5, with 11 bases fitting TRBD2. V trimming: 0 bases; J trimming: 1 base; junction bases outside the gene matches: 2. This CDR3 has 16 residues. Germline CDR1 SGDLS, CDR2 YYNGEE. The DNA of the CDR3 is TGTGCCAGCAGCGTAGTAGCGGGGGGGTTCCAAGAGACCCAGTACTTC. It codes for CASSVVAGGFQETQYF.

This clone has just one count. CDR3 sequence reads: CASSPNKGSVNTEAFF. CDR3 in DNA: TGTGCCAGCAGTCCCAACAAGGGGTCAGTGAACACTGAAGCTTTCTTT. The genes are TRBV2 and TRBJ1-1; TRBD1 might be the D (5 bases). The CDR3 has 16 amino acids. V was cut by 5 bases and J by 0 bases, with 16 bases left in between. Germline CDR1 and CDR2: SNHLY and FYNNEI.

The V gene is TRBV9, the J gene TRBJ2-7; D call uncertain. Germline assignment: CDR1 SGDLS and CDR2 YYNGEE. The V and J ends lost 0 bases and 0 bases respectively, with 13 bases between them. The CDR3 is 16 residues long. Here the CDR3 DNA reads TGTGCCAGCAGCGTAGCTGAGCAGAGGCCCTCCTACGAGCAGTACTTC. Translation: CASSVAEQRPSYEQYF.

V is TRBV11-2 and J is TRBJ2-3; 12 bases fit TRBD2. Trimming at V came to 6 bases and at J to 11 bases, leaving 9 bases not matched to a gene. Germline CDR1 reads SGHAT; CDR2 reads FQNNGV. The CDR3 is 14 amino acids. The CDR3 protein is CASRRLAGGRGQYF. The DNA of the CDR3 is TGTGCCAGCAGGCGGCTAGCGGGGGGGCGAGGGCAGTATTTT.

This clone appeared once. The CDR3 sequence is CASSAESEKLFF. The CDR3 DNA reads TGTGCCAGCAGTGCCGAGAGTGAAAAACTGTTTTTT. The chain links TRBV2 to TRBJ1-4; D uncertain. Trimming removed 4 bases at V and 7 bases at J, with 7 bases between. The germline gives CDR1 SNHLY, CDR2 FYNNEI. CDR3 length equals 12 residues.

The gene calls are TRBV13 and TRBJ1-1; TRBD1 aligns across 9 bases. V lost 4 bases, J lost 3 bases, and 9 bases stayed unmatched. The V gene's germline CDR1 is PRHDT and CDR2 FYEKMQ (reference sequence). This CDR3 is built from 16 residues. In DNA, the CDR3 is TGTGCCAGCAGCTCCGACAGGGGGAAGACTGACACTGAAGCTTTCTTT. Translation gives CASSSDRGKTDTEAFF.

The chain recombines TRBV7-9 with TRBJ1-2, with D tentatively TRBD1 (6 bases). The length of the CDR3 is 12 residues. The ends were cut back, 5 bases at V and 7 bases at J, with 11 bases in the middle. Germline V gene lookup returns CDR1 SEHNR and CDR2 FQNEAQ (reference sequence). As DNA, the CDR3 is TGTGCCAGCAGCCACAGGGTTTCTGGCTACACCTTC. It codes for CASSHRVSGYTF.

V is TRBV5-4 and J is TRBJ2-7; the match to TRBD2 covers 8 bases. V gave up 3 bases and J gave up 9 bases; unmatched junction bases: 29. Per germline, CDR1 SGHNT and CDR2 YYREEE (reference sequence). The CDR3 has 20 amino acids. The CDR3 DNA sequence: TGTGCCAGCAGCTACGGGGGACGGGGGGGGACTTATAAAATGGGCCGTGGGCAGTACTTC. It specifies CASSYGGRGGTYKMGRGQYF. Variable domain in full (rest from reference TRBV5-4 and TRBJ2-7): ETGVTQSPTHLIKTRGQQVTLRCSSQSGHNTVSWYQQALGQGPQFIFQYYREEENGRGNFPPRFSGLQFPNYSSELNVNALELDDSALYLCASSYGGRGGTYKMGRGQYFGPGTRLTVT.